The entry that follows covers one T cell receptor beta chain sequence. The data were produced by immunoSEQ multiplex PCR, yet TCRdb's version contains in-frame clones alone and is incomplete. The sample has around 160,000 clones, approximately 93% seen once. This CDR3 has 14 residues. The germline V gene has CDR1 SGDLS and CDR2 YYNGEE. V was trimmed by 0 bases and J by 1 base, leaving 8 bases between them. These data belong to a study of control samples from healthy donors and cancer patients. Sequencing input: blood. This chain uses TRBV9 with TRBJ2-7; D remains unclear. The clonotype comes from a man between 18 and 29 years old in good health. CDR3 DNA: TGTGCCAGCAGCGTAGCACGGGTTTCCTACGAGCAGTACTTC. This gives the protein CASSVARVSYEQYF.